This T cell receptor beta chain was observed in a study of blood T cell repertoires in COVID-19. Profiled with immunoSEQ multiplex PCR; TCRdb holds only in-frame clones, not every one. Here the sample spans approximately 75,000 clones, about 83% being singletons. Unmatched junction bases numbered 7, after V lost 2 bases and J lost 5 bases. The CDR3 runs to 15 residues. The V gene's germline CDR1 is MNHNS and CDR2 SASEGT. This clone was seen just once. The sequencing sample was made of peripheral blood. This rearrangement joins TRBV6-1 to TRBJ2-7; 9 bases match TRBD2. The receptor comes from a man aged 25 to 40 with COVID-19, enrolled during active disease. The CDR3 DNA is TGTGCCAGCAGTGAAAATAGCGGGAGTTTCCACGAGCAGTACTTC. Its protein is CASSENSGSFHEQYF.